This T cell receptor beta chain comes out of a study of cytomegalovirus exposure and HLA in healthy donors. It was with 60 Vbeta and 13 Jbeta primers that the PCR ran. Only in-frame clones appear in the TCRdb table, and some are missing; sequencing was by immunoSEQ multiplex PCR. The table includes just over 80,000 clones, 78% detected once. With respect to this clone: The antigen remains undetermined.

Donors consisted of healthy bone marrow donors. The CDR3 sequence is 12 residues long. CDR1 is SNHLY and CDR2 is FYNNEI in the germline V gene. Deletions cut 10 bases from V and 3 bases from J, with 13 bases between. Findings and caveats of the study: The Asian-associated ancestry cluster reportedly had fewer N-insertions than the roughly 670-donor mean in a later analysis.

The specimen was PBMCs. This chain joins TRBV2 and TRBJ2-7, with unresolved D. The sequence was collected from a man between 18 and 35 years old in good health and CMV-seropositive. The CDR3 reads CATSTTGYEQYF. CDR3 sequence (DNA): TGTGCCACCTCCACTACCGGCTACGAGCAGTACTTC.